A selection of T cell receptor beta chains follows, all from one sample in a study of T cell responses to AZD1222 COVID-19 vaccine. Clones were read by immunoSEQ multiplex PCR, and TCRdb kept only the in-frame ones, dropping some. This sample has more than 95,000 clones; 70% to 90% occur once, and the top ten carry about 10%. Sample: peripheral blood, taken on day 0 of AZD1222 vaccination. The receptors come from an adult in good health. CDR3s include the opening cysteine and the closing phenylalanine or tryptophan. Fields, in order: clone size, CDR3 length, J gene, V gene, CDR3 protein. Clone size is not always given. Where it is, it says once, few, many or a class for expanded clones.

>few|17|TRBJ1-3|TRBV7-9
CASSPWTGLLSGNTIYF
>NA|17|TRBJ2-7|TRBV6-2/TRBV6-3
CASSSSGTRSWVDEQYF
>NA|16|TRBJ2-3|TRBV11-1
CASSLEGRKGTDTQYF
>NA|14|TRBJ1-2|TRBV29-1
CSAVLSRDGHGYTF
>NA|14|TRBJ1-2|TRBV7-9
CASSSGQGLHGYTF
>NA|15|TRBJ1-1|TRBV6-1
CASSERDKWGTEAFF
>NA|16|TRBJ2-7|TRBV4-1
CASSPGKVGPTYEQYF
>NA|16|TRBJ1-1|TRBV5-5
CASSIGQGLVNTEAFF
>few|15|TRBJ2-1|TRBV5-1
CASSLAELATNEQFF
>NA|14|TRBJ1-4|TRBV5-1
CASSLGQGNEKLFF
>NA|13|TRBJ1-4|TRBV5-1
CASRQRFGEKLFF
>NA|16|TRBJ1-1|TRBV28
CASSSLGGPLPREAFF
>NA|14|TRBJ1-2|TRBV2
CASRGQGSVEGYTF
>NA|17|TRBJ2-1|TRBV7-9
CASSSALREFGYNEQFF
>NA|14|TRBJ2-7|TRBV7-8
CASSARDGSYEQYF
>NA|17|TRBJ2-1|TRBV7-2
CASSSFGGALTRDEQFF
>NA|14|TRBJ2-3|TRBV4-2
CASSQDRFTDTQYF
>NA|13|TRBJ2-1|TRBV7-2
CASSLAGKLEQFF
>NA|16|TRBJ1-5|TRBV6-2/TRBV6-3
CASSYQGARSNQPQHF
>NA|13|TRBJ2-7|TRBV7-8
CASSLQGPYEQYF
>NA|15|TRBJ1-6|TRBV4-1
CASSQDDRANSPLHF
>NA|16|TRBJ1-6|TRBV5-5
CASSLDPRTGLSPLHF
>once|17|TRBJ2-1|TRBV29-1
CSVSGTSGPSSYNEQFF
>few|15|TRBJ1-6|TRBV7-2
CASSLRQGVNSPLHF
>NA|14|TRBJ1-1|TRBV6-2/TRBV6-3
CASSYLTENTEAFF
>once|14|TRBJ2-7|TRBV11-1
CASSLPGQGYEQYF
>NA|15|TRBJ1-4|TRBV9
CASSPRDRSNEKLFF
>NA|14|TRBJ1-6|TRBV7-3
CASTPGGAVSPLHF
>once|13|TRBJ1-5|TRBV18
CASSPGDNQPQHF
>NA|13|TRBJ1-1|TRBV6-5
CASSYQGSAEAFF
>NA|16|TRBJ1-6|TRBV5-1
CASSYAFGTGDSPLHF
>NA|14|TRBJ1-5|TRBV9
CASSPSGGNQPQHF
>few|14|TRBJ1-3|TRBV7-9
CASTLGTTGGTIYF
>once|15|TRBJ1-5|TRBV19
CASNLQGASNQPQHF
>NA|13|TRBJ1-1|TRBV5-1
CASSLGDGTEAFF
>once|14|TRBJ1-2|TRBV5-8
CASSLYPSFYGYTF
>NA|17|TRBJ2-5|TRBV15
CATSAPSGGKIQETQYF
>NA|12|TRBJ1-2|TRBV18
CASSRQGNGYTF
>few|15|TRBJ2-2|TRBV7-6
CASSLAGTNTGELFF
>NA|16|TRBJ1-2|TRBV6-1
CASSERGQGAGYGYTF
>NA|16|TRBJ2-5|TRBV18
CASSPLSQGASETQYF
>NA|17|TRBJ2-7|TRBV11-2
CASSFSGGAQSSYEQYF
>once|16|TRBJ2-2|TRBV2
CASSRTSQHPTGELFF
>NA|15|TRBJ1-5|TRBV6-5
CASSYSGSSDQPQHF
>NA|12|TRBJ2-1|TRBV5-8
CASSLGGGGAFF
>few|14|TRBJ1-2|TRBV30
CAWSKGGNNYGYTF
>NA|14|TRBJ2-3|TRBV3-1/TRBV3-2
CASSRRLDTDTQYF
>NA|14|TRBJ1-1|TRBV5-1
CASSEGTQNTEAFF
>NA|15|TRBJ1-3|TRBV10-1
CASSGKPRSGNTIYF
>NA|14|TRBJ1-1|TRBV18
CASSPMGPLAEAFF
>NA|14|TRBJ2-7|TRBV5-1
CASSLTVTVSEQYF
>NA|17|TRBJ2-3|TRBV5-1
CASSAGTSGSSTDTQYF